This T cell receptor (beta chain) was retrieved from a study of graft-versus-host responses after intestinal transplantation. Study-wide context: Anti-thymocyte globulin was used for induction in all recipients, who then took tacrolimus and steroids for roughly three years. Study-wide results and limits: GvH clones occurred in recipient marrow; some first appeared in ileum or blood.

This clone was seen a single time. Its antigen remains unknown. The repertoire was sequenced with immunoSEQ multiplex PCR; TCRdb's copy has only in-frame clones and lacks some. The data contain fewer than 85,000 clones, about 90% of them singletons. CDR3 length: 17 residues. The germline CDR1 and CDR2 sequences are SGHRS and YFSETQ. Germline trimming cut 4 bases from V and 2 bases from J; bases unmatched to any gene: 10. Here the sequenced sample was unstimulated CD8+ T cells sorted from spleen or lymph node cells, taken before intestinal transplant. The rearrangement uses TRBV5-1 and TRBJ2-5, with 11 bases that match TRBD2. The clonotype was recovered from a human donor who received an intestinal transplant. CDR3 amino acids: CASSLEPSGGTQETQYF. The CDR3 DNA reads as TGCGCCAGCAGCCTGGAACCTAGCGGGGGGACACAAGAGACCCAGTACTTC.